A selection of T cell receptor beta chains follows, all from one sample in a study of HIV-infected patients and healthy controls. TCRdb reprocessed the 5' RACE reads with MiXCR, giving one entry per CDR3 protein. The sample shows 55,000 to 70,000 distinct CDR3 sequences, 19% of them seen only once. Source material: CD4+ T cells from blood. The receptor set was obtained from a human donor in good health. The CDR3 runs from the conserved cysteine through the conserved F or W. The D gene is left open where the match is weak. Clone size is given for some rows only: seen once, a few or many times, or a class if the clone is expanded.

D gene,clone size,V gene,J gene,CDR3 protein,CDR3 DNA
-,few,TRBV18,TRBJ1-1,CASSPHAGAGDPEAFF,TGTGCCAGCTCACCACACGCTGGGGCAGGGGACCCTGAAGCTTTCTTT
-,-,TRBV4-3,TRBJ2-3,CASSQKNRATDTQYF,TGCGCCAGCAGCCAAAAAAACAGGGCTACAGATACGCAGTATTTT
TRBD1,few,TRBV20-1,TRBJ1-4,CSARETGGTEKLFF,TGCAGTGCTAGAGAAACAGGGGGTACGGAAAAACTGTTTTTT
-,-,TRBV7-2,TRBJ1-1,CASRHALRGDTEAFF,TGTGCCAGCAGACATGCCTTGCGGGGAGACACTGAAGCTTTCTTT
-,many,TRBV2,TRBJ1-1,CASSERAPTPEAFF,TGTGCCAGCAGTGAAAGGGCCCCCACCCCTGAAGCTTTCTTT
-,many,TRBV6-1,TRBJ1-5,CASDNIHSNQPQHF,TGTGCCAGCGACAACATACATAGCAATCAGCCCCAGCATTTT
-,few,TRBV29-1,TRBJ1-5,CSVGQAYNQPQHF,TGCAGCGTTGGACAGGCATACAATCAGCCCCAGCATTTT
-,-,TRBV3-1,TRBJ1-5,CASSQDYNQPQHF,TGTGCCAGCAGCCAAGATTACAATCAGCCCCAGCATTTT
-,many,TRBV7-9,TRBJ2-1,CASSLRVGGTYNEQFF,TGTGCCAGCAGCTTACGAGTGGGCGGAACCTACAATGAGCAGTTCTTC
-,-,TRBV29-1,TRBJ1-5,CSVGGAGNQPQHF,TGCAGCGTTGGAGGGGCTGGCAATCAGCCCCAGCATTTT
-,few,TRBV12-3/TRBV12-4,TRBJ2-7,CASSLGYRGPYEQYF,TGTGCCAGCAGTTTAGGTTACCGAGGGCCCTACGAGCAGTACTTC
-,few,TRBV6-5,TRBJ2-7,CASSYQAGGYEQYF,TGTGCCAGCAGTTACCAGGCCGGGGGCTACGAGCAGTACTTC
TRBD1,-,TRBV15,TRBJ1-3,CATSRAPTGVASGNTIYF,TGTGCCACCAGCAGAGCCCCAACAGGGGTAGCGTCTGGAAACACCATATATTTT
-,many,TRBV6-5,TRBJ2-5,CASIGDKETQYF,TGTGCCAGCATCGGTGACAAAGAGACCCAGTACTTC
-,many,TRBV20-1,TRBJ1-5,CSARPAGSYSNQPQHF,TGCAGTGCTAGACCCGCGGGCAGTTATAGCAATCAGCCCCAGCATTTT
-,-,TRBV9,TRBJ1-1,CASSVPSGEAFF,TGTGCCAGCAGCGTACCTTCAGGGGAAGCTTTCTTT
-,many,TRBV7-9,TRBJ1-2,CASSLGGRDGYTF,TGTGCCAGCAGCTTAGGGGGGAGGGATGGCTACACCTTC
-,few,TRBV19,TRBJ2-3,CASSIDLEDTQYF,TGTGCCAGTAGTATAGACCTGGAGGATACGCAGTATTTT
TRBD1,many,TRBV7-2,TRBJ2-1,CASSLQGAYNEQFF,TGTGCCAGCAGCTTACAGGGGGCTTACAATGAGCAGTTCTTC
-,-,TRBV25-1,TRBJ1-6,CASSAAGGPGPLHF,TGTGCCAGCAGTGCGGCAGGAGGCCCTGGACCCCTCCACTTT
-,many,TRBV2,TRBJ1-3,CASRSQGSSGNTIYF,TGTGCCAGCAGGTCCCAGGGGAGCTCTGGAAACACCATATATTTT
TRBD1,many,TRBV5-5,TRBJ1-2,CASSLDADRVGYTF,TGTGCCAGCAGCTTGGATGCGGACAGGGTCGGCTACACCTTC
-,few,TRBV5-1,TRBJ1-4,CASSAQGPHKGTLFF,TGCGCCAGCAGCGCCCAAGGCCCCCACAAGGGTACTCTGTTTTTT
-,few,TRBV7-2,TRBJ1-2,CASSLRDYGYTF,TGTGCCAGCAGCTTAAGGGACTATGGCTACACCTTC
TRBD1,many,TRBV7-2,TRBJ1-5,CASSPGTGIDQPQHF,TGTGCCAGCAGCCCTGGGACAGGGATAGATCAGCCCCAGCATTTT
-,few,TRBV20-1,TRBJ1-4,CSTTYGTFNEKLFF,TGCAGTACGACGTACGGGACCTTTAATGAAAAACTGTTTTTT
-,-,TRBV3-1,TRBJ2-7,CASSQEGSYEQYF,TGTGCCAGCAGCCAAGAGGGTTCCTACGAGCAGTACTTC
TRBD1,few,TRBV29-1,TRBJ2-7,CSVGQGFSYEQYF,TGCAGCGTAGGACAGGGTTTCTCCTACGAGCAGTACTTC
-,-,TRBV30,TRBJ1-2,CAWSVGPSGYTF,TGTGCCTGGAGTGTAGGGCCGTCCGGCTACACCTTC
-,-,TRBV18,TRBJ2-7,CASSALGKGGDEQYF,TGTGCCAGCTCAGCACTTGGGAAGGGCGGGGACGAGCAGTACTTC
-,many,TRBV12-3/TRBV12-4,TRBJ1-1,CASSRRVVEEAFF,TGTGCCAGCAGTCGAAGGGTGGTTGAGGAAGCTTTCTTT
-,many,TRBV3-1,TRBJ2-7,CASSQGGGWEQYF,TGTGCCAGCAGCCAAGGCGGAGGGTGGGAGCAGTACTTC
-,many,TRBV14,TRBJ1-6,CASSQGREYSPLHF,TGTGCCAGCAGCCAAGGCAGGGAATACTCACCCCTCCACTTT
TRBD2,-,TRBV20-1,TRBJ2-5,CSAIPVTGGEETQYF,TGCAGTGCAATCCCCGTAACGGGGGGGGAAGAGACCCAGTACTTC
TRBD2,-,TRBV20-1,TRBJ2-3,CSARDARGYTDTQYF,TGCAGTGCTAGAGACGCGCGGGGGTACACAGATACGCAGTATTTT
TRBD1,few,TRBV27,TRBJ1-1,CASSLSGQGGQAFF,TGTGCCAGCAGTTTATCGGGACAGGGTGGTCAAGCTTTCTTT
TRBD1,few,TRBV15,TRBJ1-1,CATSRDVGQRNTEAFF,TGTGCCACCAGCAGAGATGTGGGACAGCGGAACACTGAAGCTTTCTTT
-,-,TRBV6-5,TRBJ1-4,CASSYGTATNEKLFF,TGTGCCAGCAGTTATGGGACGGCTACTAATGAAAAACTGTTTTTT
TRBD2,many,TRBV20-1,TRBJ2-3,CSASGGATDTQYF,TGCAGTGCTAGCGGGGGGGCCACAGATACGCAGTATTTT
-,many,TRBV29-1,TRBJ1-4,CSVERVGYEKLFF,TGCAGCGTTGAAAGGGTTGGTTACGAAAAACTGTTTTTT
TRBD1,-,TRBV10-2,TRBJ2-1,CASKPGQGSHEQFF,TGCGCCAGCAAACCGGGACAGGGGAGCCATGAGCAGTTCTTC
TRBD2,few,TRBV18,TRBJ2-4,CASSPPLSGGPGIQYF,TGTGCCAGCTCACCACCCCTTTCGGGAGGGCCTGGCATTCAGTACTTC
-,many,TRBV5-1,TRBJ2-5,CASSLASNSGETQYF,TGCGCCAGCAGCTTGGCTTCAAACTCGGGGGAGACCCAGTACTTC
-,few,TRBV27,TRBJ2-4,CASSLGGFSIQYF,TGTGCCAGCAGTTTGGGGGGTTTCAGCATTCAGTACTTC
TRBD1,few,TRBV6-6,TRBJ1-5,CASIKQGLGQPQHF,TGTGCCAGCATCAAACAGGGGTTGGGTCAGCCCCAGCATTTT
TRBD1,many,TRBV5-1,TRBJ2-1,CASSSGTGFPYNEQFF,TGCGCCAGCAGCTCCGGGACAGGGTTCCCCTACAATGAGCAGTTCTTC
-,-,TRBV7-8,TRBJ2-5,CASSLGEQAIKETQYF,TGTGCCAGCAGCTTAGGCGAACAGGCCATAAAAGAGACCCAGTACTTC
-,-,TRBV29-1,TRBJ1-5,CSVEDGARSRGNQPQHF,TGCAGCGTTGAAGATGGAGCCCGGAGTAGAGGCAATCAGCCCCAGCATTTT
TRBD2,many,TRBV5-5,TRBJ2-3,CASSLAIAGADTQYF,TGTGCCAGCAGCTTGGCTATAGCGGGAGCGGATACGCAGTATTTT
-,-,TRBV10-3,TRBJ2-5,CAISGGGVETQYF,TGTGCCATCAGTGGTGGAGGGGTAGAGACCCAGTACTTC
-,many,TRBV11-2,TRBJ1-6,CASSLGRERSPLHF,TGTGCCAGCAGCTTAGGCAGGGAGCGGTCACCCCTCCACTTT
-,-,TRBV10-2,TRBJ1-4,CASSHRANEKLFF,TGCGCCAGCAGTCACAGGGCTAATGAAAAACTGTTTTTT
-,many,TRBV30,TRBJ2-2,CAWSLTSTNTGELFF,TGTGCCTGGAGTTTAACTAGTACGAACACCGGGGAGCTGTTTTTT
-,few,TRBV4-1,TRBJ1-4,CASSQVSGLPGEKLFF,TGCGCCAGCAGCCAAGTTAGTGGACTCCCGGGGGAAAAACTGTTTTTT